These 16 T cell receptor beta chains were sequenced from one sample in a study of blood T cell repertoires in COVID-19. Data came from immunoSEQ multiplex PCR; TCRdb stores just in-frame clones and leaves some out. The sample holds 350,000 to 450,000 clones, approximately 91% seen once. Sequencing input: PBMCs or T cells enriched from blood (not recorded which). The receptors shown here come from a woman aged 35 to 49 who had been exposed to COVID-19.

CDR3 sequence reads: CASSVEGRGETQYF. CDR3 nucleotides: TGTGCCAGCAGCGTAGAAGGCAGGGGAGAGACCCAGTACTTC. V usage is TRBV9 and J usage is TRBJ2-5, with D possibly being TRBD1 (6 bases). The germline V and J ends were trimmed by 0 bases and 4 bases, with 10 bases remaining between them. In germline, CDR1 is SGDLS, CDR2 YYNGEE. The CDR3 has 14 amino acids.

V usage is TRBV24-1 and J usage is TRBJ2-2, with 10 positions matching TRBD2. The V gene end was trimmed by 0 bases and the J gene end by 4 bases; junction bases not matched to a gene: 13. Germline values: CDR1 KGHDR, CDR2 SFDVKD. This CDR3 comprises 20 residues. CDR3 protein: CATSDLRLAGVGRFTGELFF. The CDR3, as DNA: TGTGCCACCAGTGATTTGAGGCTAGCGGGAGTAGGAAGGTTCACCGGGGAGCTGTTTTTT.

V is TRBV18 and J is TRBJ2-6; 9 bases are a match to TRBD2. CDR1 and CDR2 from the germline V gene are KGHSH and LQKENI. With 8 bases clipped from V and 2 bases from J, the junction kept 7 bases outside the gene matches. The length of the CDR3 is 16 residues. The CDR3 here is CASQSGRRTGANVLTF. The CDR3 coding sequence is TGTGCCAGCCAAAGCGGGAGGAGGACTGGGGCCAACGTCCTGACTTTC.

The genes are TRBV24-1 and TRBJ2-5, with D tentatively TRBD1 (5 bases). The CDR3 consists of 12 residues. Looked up from germline, CDR1 is KGHDR and CDR2 is SFDVKD. V lost 7 bases and J 5 bases, leaving 10 bases between the germline ends. The chain's CDR3 is CATRGVTETQYF. CDR3 DNA sequence: TGTGCCACCAGAGGGGTGACGGAGACCCAGTACTTC.

The chain couples TRBV15 to TRBJ1-1; no firm D call. V was clipped by 1 base and J by 10 bases, with 10 bases between them. Germline V gene lookup returns CDR1 LNHNV and CDR2 YYDKDF (reference sequence). There are 12 residues in the CDR3. The CDR3 DNA reads as TGTGCCACCAGCAGAGTTCCAGGAACAGCTTTCTTT. Its translation: CATSRVPGTAFF. The full variable domain, completed using reference TRBV15 and TRBJ1-1, is DAMVIQNPRYQVTQFGKPVTLSCSQTLNHNVMYWYQQKSSQAPKLLFHYYDKDFNNEADTPDNFQSRRPNTSFCFLDIRSPGLGDTAMYLCATSRVPGTAFFGQGTRLTVV.

The CDR3 here is CASSRQVYDNEQFF. CDR3 bases: TGTGCCAGCAGCCGACAGGTTTATGACAATGAGCAGTTCTTC. This sequence joins TRBV14 and TRBJ2-1; the D gene is possibly TRBD1 (6 bases). Germline values: CDR1 SGHDN, CDR2 FVKESK. The CDR3 is made up of 14 amino acids. Trimming shortened V by 4 bases and J by 5 bases, and 12 bases separated the two germline ends.

This chain uses TRBV10-3 with TRBJ1-1; no clear D gene. Trimming shortened V by 2 bases and J by 1 base, and 5 bases separated the two germline ends. The CDR3 is made up of 13 amino acids. The V gene's germline CDR1 is ENHRY and CDR2 SYGVKD. CDR3 DNA: TGTGCCATCAGTGAGCGGGGGAACACTGAAGCTTTCTTT. Translating gives CAISERGNTEAFF.

The chain has TRBV12-5 and TRBJ1-5, with 9 bases matching TRBD1. CDR3 length: 15 amino acids. CDR1 and CDR2 (germline): LGHNT, FRNRAP. J lost 7 bases, V lost 8 bases, and 12 bases had no gene match. CDR3 loop: CASQSGTGTKQPQHF. In DNA form, the CDR3 reads TGTGCTAGTCAATCGGGGACAGGGACGAAACAGCCCCAGCATTTT.

The rearrangement joins TRBV10-2 to TRBJ2-7; D gene uncertain. Germline V CDR1 and CDR2: WSHSY, SAAADI. This CDR3 comprises 15 residues. Trimming took 6 bases from V and 0 from J, leaving 15 bases between them. CDR3 loop: CASRAGPLSSYEQYF. The CDR3 DNA is TGCGCCAGCAGGGCAGGCCCCTTAAGCTCCTACGAGCAGTACTTC.

The chain combines TRBV5-1 with TRBJ2-7; TRBD2 might be the D (6 bases). The CDR3 length is 14 residues. Germline V gene sequence: CDR1 SGHRS, CDR2 YFSETQ. V dropped 0 bases and J dropped 0 bases, with 7 bases sitting between them. CDR3 loop: CASSLVRGSYEQYF. The CDR3 DNA reads TGCGCCAGCAGCTTGGTGCGGGGCTCCTACGAGCAGTACTTC. The full variable domain, with the rest looked up from reference TRBV5-1 and TRBJ2-7, is KAGVTQTPRYLIKTRGQQVTLSCSPISGHRSVSWYQQTPGQGLQFLFEYFSETQRNKGNFPGRFSGRQFSNSRSEMNVSTLELGDSALYLCASSLVRGSYEQYFGPGTRLTVT.

This clone came up once. CDR3 amino acids: CASSLVPGESPLHF. As DNA, the CDR3 is TGCGCCAGCAGCTTGGTGCCAGGGGAATCACCCCTCCACTTT. This chain connects TRBV5-1 to TRBJ1-6; a weak D match, TRBD1 (6 bases). Trimming pared 0 bases from V and 10 bases from J, leaving 11 bases between. This CDR3 has 14 residues. Looked up from germline, CDR1 is SGHRS and CDR2 is YFSETQ.

Comment on this clone: This specimen includes other DNA sequences encoding the same CDR3. The V call is TRBV5-1, the J call TRBJ2-3; possibly TRBD2 for D (5 bases). This CDR3 spans 14 amino acids. V was shortened by 0 bases and J by 0 bases, with 5 bases between the two germline ends. In germline, CDR1 is SGHRS, CDR2 YFSETQ. CDR3: CASSLGGSTDTQYF. CDR3 sequence (DNA): TGCGCCAGCAGCTTGGGCGGGAGCACAGATACGCAGTATTTT.

The chain couples TRBV19 to TRBJ1-1; 8 bases align to TRBD1. The V and J ends lost 5 bases and 1 base, in that order; junction bases with no gene match: 15. The germline V gene encodes CDR1 LNHDA and CDR2 SQIVND (reference sequence). CDR3 size: 18 residues. CDR3 in amino acids: CASSLRTDRGLGNTEAFF. In DNA, the CDR3 is TGTGCCAGTAGTCTCCGGACCGACAGGGGATTAGGGAACACTGAAGCTTTCTTT.

V gene TRBV7-9 combines with J gene TRBJ2-1; TRBD2 agrees at 9 bases. This CDR3 is built from 16 residues. The germline gives CDR1 SEHNR, CDR2 FQNEAQ (reference sequence). V dropped 3 bases and J dropped 5; count of bases not matched to a gene: 8. The CDR3 loop reads CASSFGPAGGDNEQFF. In DNA form, the CDR3 reads TGTGCCAGCAGCTTTGGTCCAGCGGGGGGCGACAATGAGCAGTTCTTC.

The chain employs TRBV12-5 and TRBJ2-1; D might be TRBD1 (7 bases). Germline-derived CDR1 and CDR2 are LGHNT and FRNRAP. The CDR3 consists of 16 residues. With 1 base removed from V and 9 bases from J, the gap between germline ends came to 19 bases. The CDR3 spells CASGLAGGGGSGEQFF. The CDR3 DNA is TGTGCTAGTGGTTTGGCAGGAGGGGGCGGGTCGGGTGAGCAGTTCTTC.

This chain links TRBV21-1 with TRBJ2-7; the table's D call, TRBD2, was not checked against the DNA. TRBV21-1 is reported as a pseudogene. The CDR3 covers 17 residues. CDR3 amino acids: CASSKWEGGSGTYEQYF. In DNA, the CDR3 is TGTGCCAGCAGCAAATGGGAGGGGGGGTCAGGGACCTACGAGCAGTACTTC.